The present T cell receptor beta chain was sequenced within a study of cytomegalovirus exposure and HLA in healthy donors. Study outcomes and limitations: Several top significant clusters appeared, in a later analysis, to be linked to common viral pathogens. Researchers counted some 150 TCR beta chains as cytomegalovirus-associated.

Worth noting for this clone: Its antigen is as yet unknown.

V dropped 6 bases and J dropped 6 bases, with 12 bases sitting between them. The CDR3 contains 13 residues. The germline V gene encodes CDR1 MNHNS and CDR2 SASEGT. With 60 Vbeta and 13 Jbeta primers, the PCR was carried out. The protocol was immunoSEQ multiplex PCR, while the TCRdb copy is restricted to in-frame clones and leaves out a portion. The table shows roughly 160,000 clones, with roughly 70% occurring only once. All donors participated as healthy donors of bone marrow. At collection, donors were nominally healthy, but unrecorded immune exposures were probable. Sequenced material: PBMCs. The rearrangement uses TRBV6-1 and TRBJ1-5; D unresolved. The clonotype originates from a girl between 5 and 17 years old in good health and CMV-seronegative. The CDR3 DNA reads TGTGCCAGCAGCGCCTGGCGGGGTCAGCCCCAGCATTTT. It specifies CASSAWRGQPQHF.